Listed below are T cell receptor beta chains from one sample, sequenced in a study of cytomegalovirus exposure and HLA in healthy donors. Here immunoSEQ multiplex PCR was the method, and the copy in TCRdb shows in-frame clones only, minus some. The repertoire holds around 130,000 clones, more than 60% seen once, with approximately 1.8% in the top ten. The sample taken for sequencing was PBMCs. Receptors were obtained from a woman aged 40 to 50 in good health and CMV-seronegative. The CDR3 runs from the conserved cysteine through the conserved F or W. The order of the fields is CDR3 DNA, CDR3 protein, V gene, D gene, J gene, clone size. A D gene is named only where the DNA matches it firmly. Rows give clone size only sometimes, using once, few, many, or a class for an expanded clone.

CDR3nt: TGTGCCAGCAGTGAAAATATGGGGCCTACAGATACGCAGTATTTT
CDR3aa: CASSENMGPTDTQYF
v_gene: TRBV6-1
d_gene: .
j_gene: TRBJ2-3
abundance: .

CDR3nt: TGTGCCAGCAGACATCAGACAGGGCGGAACACTGAAGCTTTCTTT
CDR3aa: CASRHQTGRNTEAFF
v_gene: TRBV7-9
d_gene: TRBD1
j_gene: TRBJ1-1
abundance: .

CDR3nt: TGTGCCAGCAGTGGTTTCGGGACAGAGGAAGCTTTCTTT
CDR3aa: CASSGFGTEEAFF
v_gene: TRBV2
d_gene: TRBD1
j_gene: TRBJ1-1
abundance: few

CDR3nt: TGTGCCAGCAGCTTTTTAGCTCGCGCGGGGGGCCTCCATACAGATACGCAGTATTTT
CDR3aa: CASSFLARAGGLHTDTQYF
v_gene: TRBV13
d_gene: TRBD2
j_gene: TRBJ2-3
abundance: .

CDR3nt: TGCAGCGTTGGTGGAGGGAAGGACTCAGATACGCAGTATTTT
CDR3aa: CSVGGGKDSDTQYF
v_gene: TRBV29-1
d_gene: .
j_gene: TRBJ2-3
abundance: few

CDR3nt: TGTGCCAGCAGCCGGTCGCCCTCCGTTGGGGGCCCTAACACTGAAGCTTTCTTT
CDR3aa: CASSRSPSVGGPNTEAFF
v_gene: TRBV7-9
d_gene: .
j_gene: TRBJ1-1
abundance: .

CDR3nt: TGTGCCAGCAGCGCGGGTAGCCAGCAGCAAGAGACCCAGTACTTC
CDR3aa: CASSAGSQQQETQYF
v_gene: TRBV4-2
d_gene: .
j_gene: TRBJ2-5
abundance: .

CDR3nt: TGTGCCAGCAGCTTCCCCGGGGGGCAAGGCACCGGGGAGCTGTTTTTT
CDR3aa: CASSFPGGQGTGELFF
v_gene: TRBV5-5
d_gene: .
j_gene: TRBJ2-2
abundance: .

CDR3nt: TGTGCCAGCAGCCTATCTACCACAGGGTCCTCCTACGAGCAGTACTTC
CDR3aa: CASSLSTTGSSYEQYF
v_gene: TRBV2
d_gene: .
j_gene: TRBJ2-7
abundance: .

CDR3nt: TGTGCCAGCAGGGGGGGGACTAACTCATACAATGAGCAGTTCTTC
CDR3aa: CASRGGTNSYNEQFF
v_gene: TRBV28
d_gene: TRBD2
j_gene: TRBJ2-1
abundance: once

CDR3nt: TGTGCCAGCAGCTTGGAAGGCCCTAGGTCCTACGAGCAGTACTTC
CDR3aa: CASSLEGPRSYEQYF
v_gene: TRBV5-4
d_gene: .
j_gene: TRBJ2-7
abundance: .

CDR3nt: TGCGCCAGCAGCCCACAGGGTCACGAGCAGTACTTC
CDR3aa: CASSPQGHEQYF
v_gene: TRBV5-1
d_gene: .
j_gene: TRBJ2-7
abundance: .

CDR3nt: TGTGCCAGCAGCCAAGAAGGACGGGGAGGGGCAGATTTTAGGGGCACTGAAGCTTTCTTT
CDR3aa: CASSQEGRGGADFRGTEAFF
v_gene: TRBV4-2
d_gene: .
j_gene: TRBJ1-1
abundance: .

CDR3nt: TGTGCCAGCAGTCCGGGACTAGCGCTCAATGAGCAGTTCTTC
CDR3aa: CASSPGLALNEQFF
v_gene: TRBV7-9
d_gene: TRBD2
j_gene: TRBJ2-1
abundance: .

CDR3nt: TGTGCCAGCAGTTTTTGGGGGGAGCAAGAGACCCAGTACTTC
CDR3aa: CASSFWGEQETQYF
v_gene: TRBV28
d_gene: .
j_gene: TRBJ2-5
abundance: .

CDR3nt: TGCGCCAGCAGCTTGACCGCGTACGGGACAGGGTTCAATGAGCAGTTCTTC
CDR3aa: CASSLTAYGTGFNEQFF
v_gene: TRBV5-1
d_gene: TRBD1
j_gene: TRBJ2-1
abundance: .

CDR3nt: TGCGCCAGCAGCCCCCAGGGGATTGGCTACACCTTC
CDR3aa: CASSPQGIGYTF
v_gene: TRBV5-1
d_gene: .
j_gene: TRBJ1-2
abundance: .

CDR3nt: TGTGCCAGCAGACTAGCGGGTGGGAACACCGGGGAGCTGTTTTTT
CDR3aa: CASRLAGGNTGELFF
v_gene: TRBV6-5
d_gene: TRBD2
j_gene: TRBJ2-2
abundance: .

CDR3nt: TGTGCCAGCAGCCAGGGGACAGGGAGTTTCAATGAGCAGTTCTTC
CDR3aa: CASSQGTGSFNEQFF
v_gene: TRBV6-5
d_gene: TRBD1
j_gene: TRBJ2-1
abundance: .

CDR3nt: TGTGCCAGCCGCCCAGCAGGGCCCAATCAGCCCCAGCATTTT
CDR3aa: CASRPAGPNQPQHF
v_gene: TRBV7-2
d_gene: .
j_gene: TRBJ1-5
abundance: few

CDR3nt: TGTGCCAGCAGTTACAGAGAACAGGGGAAACTGTTTTTT
CDR3aa: CASSYREQGKLFF
v_gene: TRBV6-5
d_gene: TRBD1
j_gene: TRBJ1-4
abundance: few

CDR3nt: TGTGCCAGCAGTGGGGAGGGTAGCGGGGCCACGAACACCGGGGAGCTGTTTTTT
CDR3aa: CASSGEGSGATNTGELFF
v_gene: TRBV27
d_gene: TRBD2
j_gene: TRBJ2-2
abundance: .

CDR3nt: TGTGCCAGCAGCCGGACTAGCGGGAGGCCCGGCCAAGAGACCCAGTACTTC
CDR3aa: CASSRTSGRPGQETQYF
v_gene: TRBV5-6
d_gene: TRBD2
j_gene: TRBJ2-5
abundance: .

CDR3nt: TGTGCCAGTAGTAAGACAGGGATGGATGGCTACACCTTC
CDR3aa: CASSKTGMDGYTF
v_gene: TRBV19
d_gene: TRBD1
j_gene: TRBJ1-2
abundance: .

CDR3nt: TGTGCCAGCAGTATTCAGGGAGGAAATACCGGGGAGCTGTTTTTT
CDR3aa: CASSIQGGNTGELFF
v_gene: TRBV6-4
d_gene: .
j_gene: TRBJ2-2
abundance: .

CDR3nt: TGTGCCAGTGAGGACACGCATAACTATGGCTACACCTTC
CDR3aa: CASEDTHNYGYTF
v_gene: TRBV6-1
d_gene: .
j_gene: TRBJ1-2
abundance: .

CDR3nt: TGTGCCAGTTTCGCAGGGTACACTGAAGCTTTCTTT
CDR3aa: CASFAGYTEAFF
v_gene: TRBV28
d_gene: .
j_gene: TRBJ1-1
abundance: .

CDR3nt: TGTGCCAGCAGCGTGATAACTAGACCCTCCTACAATGAGCAGTTCTTC
CDR3aa: CASSVITRPSYNEQFF
v_gene: TRBV9
d_gene: .
j_gene: TRBJ2-1
abundance: .

CDR3nt: TGTGCCAGCAGCCCCTCTAGCGGTCTAGGCGAGCAGTACTTC
CDR3aa: CASSPSSGLGEQYF
v_gene: TRBV2
d_gene: TRBD2
j_gene: TRBJ2-7
abundance: few

CDR3nt: TGTGCCAGCAGCAAACAGGGGTATGGGGAGACCCAGTACTTC
CDR3aa: CASSKQGYGETQYF
v_gene: TRBV9
d_gene: TRBD1
j_gene: TRBJ2-5
abundance: .

CDR3nt: TGTGCCTGGAGCCATCAACAAGAGACCCAGTACTTC
CDR3aa: CAWSHQQETQYF
v_gene: TRBV30
d_gene: .
j_gene: TRBJ2-5
abundance: .

CDR3nt: TGTGCCTGGAGTTCGGAGGGCGGGACTGAAGCTTTCTTT
CDR3aa: CAWSSEGGTEAFF
v_gene: TRBV30
d_gene: .
j_gene: TRBJ1-1
abundance: .

CDR3nt: TGTGCCAGCAACCTACTCTACGATTCACCCCTCCACTTT
CDR3aa: CASNLLYDSPLHF
v_gene: TRBV16
d_gene: .
j_gene: TRBJ1-6
abundance: .

CDR3nt: TGTGCCAGCAGCCCCCCTGACAGCACTGAAGCTTTCTTT
CDR3aa: CASSPPDSTEAFF
v_gene: TRBV11-3
d_gene: .
j_gene: TRBJ1-1
abundance: .

CDR3nt: TGCACCACTGGAGCGGGTAGAACCTACGAGCAGTACTTC
CDR3aa: CTTGAGRTYEQYF
v_gene: TRBV1
d_gene: .
j_gene: TRBJ2-7
abundance: .

CDR3nt: TGTGCCTGGAGTGTACAGGGGGTAAGACACGAGCAGTACTTC
CDR3aa: CAWSVQGVRHEQYF
v_gene: TRBV30
d_gene: TRBD1
j_gene: TRBJ2-7
abundance: .

CDR3nt: TGTGCCAGCAGCTTATTTGCGGCGGGTGCGGCTGACACAGATACGCAGTATTTT
CDR3aa: CASSLFAAGAADTDTQYF
v_gene: TRBV13
d_gene: .
j_gene: TRBJ2-3
abundance: .

CDR3nt: TGTGCCAGCAGCAATGGTCTAGCGGGAGTCACAGATACGCAGTATTTT
CDR3aa: CASSNGLAGVTDTQYF
v_gene: TRBV7-3
d_gene: TRBD2
j_gene: TRBJ2-3
abundance: few

CDR3nt: TGTGCCAGCAGCCTAAACACAGATACGCAGTATTTT
CDR3aa: CASSLNTDTQYF
v_gene: TRBV5-4
d_gene: .
j_gene: TRBJ2-3
abundance: once

CDR3nt: TGCGCCAGCAGCTTGGGGGACAGGTCCAGCGAGCAGTACTTC
CDR3aa: CASSLGDRSSEQYF
v_gene: TRBV5-1
d_gene: TRBD1
j_gene: TRBJ2-7
abundance: .